The 27 T cell receptor beta chains listed next were all sequenced from one sample in a study of shared clonotypes between healthy human individuals. Repertoires were generated with immunoSEQ multiplex PCR, while TCRdb's copy carries only in-frame clones and drops some. Among more than 400,000 clones listed, 95% to 96% were seen once. Sequencing was done on a sample of naive CD4+ T cells sorted from blood. Stated subset: CD45RA+ positively selected. The source of these receptors is a woman aged 25 to 45 in good health.

This sequence joins TRBV7-9 and TRBJ1-4, with 9 nucleotides matching TRBD1. CDR3 size: 15 residues. Trimming at V came to 4 bases and at J to 9 bases, leaving 9 bases not matched to a gene. Germline values: CDR1 SEHNR, CDR2 FQNEAQ (reference sequence). This CDR3 is CASSSPGQGQQKLFF. The CDR3 bases are TGTGCCAGCAGCTCCCCGGGACAGGGCCAACAAAAACTGTTTTTT.

The chain carries TRBV2 and TRBJ2-2; no definite D call. The V gene lost 3 bases and the J gene lost 0 bases, with 8 bases spanning the gap. Germline V gene data show CDR1 as SNHLY and CDR2 as FYNNEI. The CDR3 is made up of 15 amino acids. CDR3 sequence: CASSDSPANTGELFF. Here the CDR3 DNA reads TGTGCCAGCAGTGATAGTCCCGCGAACACCGGGGAGCTGTTTTTT. The whole variable domain, filled in from reference TRBV2 and TRBJ2-2, reads EPEVTQTPSHQVTQMGQEVILRCVPISNHLYFYWYRQILGQKVEFLVSFYNNEISEKSEIFDDQFSVERPDGSNFTLKIRSTKLEDSAMYFCASSDSPANTGELFFGEGSRLTVL.

The genes are TRBV29-1 and TRBJ1-1, with D tentatively TRBD1 (5 bases). CDR3 length: 12 amino acids. V was trimmed by 6 bases and J by 8 bases, leaving 16 bases between them. Looked up from germline, CDR1 is SQVTM and CDR2 is ANQGSEA. The DNA for the CDR3 is TGCAGCGTGGCGATCGGGACCGGCGAAGCTTTCTTT. Protein product: CSVAIGTGEAFF.

The V gene is TRBV27, the J gene TRBJ2-6; D is ambiguous. Germline values: CDR1 MNHEY, CDR2 SMNVEV (reference sequence). This CDR3 has 20 residues. V was trimmed by 0 bases and J by 2 bases, leaving 20 bases between them. The chain's CDR3 is CASSLSPPWKGLAGANVLTF. DNA of the CDR3: TGTGCCAGCAGTTTATCCCCCCCGTGGAAAGGGCTAGCTGGGGCCAACGTCCTGACTTTC.

The chain is built from TRBV7-9 and TRBJ1-3, with TRBD1 matching over 7 bases. The CDR3 totals 16 residues. Germline loops: CDR1 SEHNR, CDR2 FQNEAQ (reference sequence). Trimming cost V 0 bases and J 0 bases; bases outside gene matches: 2. The CDR3 DNA reads as TGTGCCAGCAGCTTAGCACAGGGGACCTCTGGAAACACCATATATTTT. Its translation is CASSLAQGTSGNTIYF.

This chain links TRBV5-1 with TRBJ2-3; D is unclear. Germline CDR1 and CDR2: SGHRS and YFSETQ. Between the trimmed V and J ends, which lost 2 bases and 5 bases, there was a span of 9 bases. The CDR3 contains 13 residues. The DNA for the CDR3 is TGCGCCAGCAGCTTAGAGGAAATAGATACGCAGTATTTT. Residues: CASSLEEIDTQYF.

The chain employs TRBV7-9 and TRBJ2-5, with D uncertain. There are 14 residues in the CDR3. Trimming stripped 2 bases from V and 4 bases from J, with 11 bases between. Germline V gene data show CDR1 as SEHNR and CDR2 as FQNEAQ (reference sequence). The CDR3 sequence: CASSLSVPPETQYF. CDR3 bases: TGTGCCAGCAGCTTATCGGTCCCTCCAGAGACCCAGTACTTC.

This chain uses TRBV28 with TRBJ2-1; TRBD2 matches at 10 bases. The CDR3 is made up of 16 amino acids. Germline loops: CDR1 MDHEN, CDR2 SYDVKM. V lost 3 bases, J lost 8 bases, and 10 bases stayed unmatched. The CDR3 reads CASSFVGSGRVDEQFF. The CDR3 coding sequence is TGTGCCAGCAGTTTTGTGGGGAGCGGGAGGGTCGATGAGCAGTTCTTC. Supplemented by reference TRBV28 and TRBJ2-1, the full variable domain reads DVKVTQSSRYLVKRTGEKVFLECVQDMDHENMFWYRQDPGLGLRLIYFSYDVKMKEKGDIPEGYSVSREKKERFSLILESASTNQTSMYLCASSFVGSGRVDEQFFGPGTRLTVL.

This rearrangement joins TRBV27 to TRBJ2-7; tentative D call: TRBD1 (5 bases). The CDR3 extends over 14 amino acids. V was pared by 3 bases and J by 6 bases, with 15 bases between. Germline V CDR1 and CDR2: MNHEY, SMNVEV (reference sequence). Written as DNA, the CDR3 is TGTGCCAGCAGTTTGGGTCAGGGATCTGGCGAGCAGTACTTC. Its protein is CASSLGQGSGEQYF.

The chain combines TRBV7-2 with TRBJ2-7; 9 nucleotides line up with TRBD1. From germline, CDR1 is SGHTA and CDR2 FQGNSA. The CDR3 loop spans 14 amino acids. V was clipped by 5 bases and J by 4 bases; unmatched bases: 6. In DNA form, the CDR3 reads TGTGCCAGCAGCCAGGACAGGGGAGCGTACGAGCAGTACTTC. It yields the protein CASSQDRGAYEQYF.

The chain joins TRBV6-1 to TRBJ2-3; D unresolved. Germline values: CDR1 MNHNS, CDR2 SASEGT. The CDR3 has 16 amino acids. Trimming took 1 base from V and 0 from J, leaving 11 bases between them. The CDR3 region has the DNA TGTGCCAGCAGTGAAGTAGGGCTGACGAGCACAGATACGCAGTATTTT. Its translation: CASSEVGLTSTDTQYF.

The V and J genes are TRBV18 and TRBJ2-2; D perhaps matches TRBD1 (6 bases). Germline V lookup: CDR1 KGHSH, CDR2 LQKENI. V lost 0 bases and J 5 bases, leaving 7 bases between the germline ends. CDR3 length: 14 amino acids. The CDR3 nucleotides are TGTGCCAGCTCACCACCGCAGGGGACCGGGGAGCTGTTTTTT. This sequence encodes CASSPPQGTGELFF.

The rearrangement joins TRBV18 to TRBJ1-5; D gene uncertain. Germline CDR1 reads KGHSH; CDR2 reads LQKENI. This CDR3 has 14 amino acids. V was trimmed by 1 base and J by 11 bases, leaving 15 bases between them. CDR3 DNA: TGTGCCAGCTCACCACAGGGCTTAGCTGAGGCCCAGCATTTT. Amino acids: CASSPQGLAEAQHF.

This chain joins TRBV18 and TRBJ1-1, with D possibly being TRBD1 (5 bases). The V gene's germline CDR1 is KGHSH and CDR2 LQKENI. There are 14 residues in the CDR3. V was pared by 6 bases and J by 0 bases, with 11 bases between. CDR3 residues: CASSEQGLNTEAFF. The CDR3 coding sequence is TGTGCCAGCTCGGAGCAGGGTTTGAACACTGAAGCTTTCTTT.

The table lists this clone with a count of one. The chain has TRBV28 and TRBJ2-7; D is undetermined. CDR3 length equals 13 residues. V lost 2 bases, J lost 6 bases, and 11 bases lay in between. Germline values: CDR1 MDHEN, CDR2 SYDVKM. CDR3 sequence: CASSLTDLGEQYF. DNA for the CDR3: TGTGCCAGCAGTTTAACCGATTTGGGCGAGCAGTACTTC.

This clone has a handful of counts. A junction end diverges from the germline sequence, so it may reflect a read error. This CDR3 is CASSLSVGKLF. CDR3 in DNA: TGTGCCAGCAGTTTATCAGTGGGTAAACTTTTT. The gene calls are TRBV28 and TRBJ1-5, with D unresolved. The germline V gene encodes CDR1 MDHEN and CDR2 SYDVKM. The CDR3 consists of 11 residues.

The rearrangement uses TRBV28 and TRBJ2-7; 7 positions agree with TRBD1. Germline values: CDR1 MDHEN, CDR2 SYDVKM. J was trimmed by 3 bases and V by 7 bases; bases with no gene match: 9. The length of the CDR3 is 14 residues. The DNA for the CDR3 is TGTGCCAGCAATACCCGGGACAGACACTACGAGCAGTACTTC. Protein product: CASNTRDRHYEQYF.

V is TRBV6-1 and J is TRBJ2-7, with TRBD2 matching 10 bases. Looked up from germline, CDR1 is MNHNS and CDR2 is SASEGT. Unmatched junction bases numbered 14, after V lost 4 bases and J lost 5 bases. The CDR3 consists of 17 residues. CDR3 nucleotide sequence: TGTGCCAGCAGTGGGTGGGAAAGCGGGAGGGCAGGGAACGAGCAGTACTTC. Its translation is CASSGWESGRAGNEQYF.

The CDR3 sequence is CASSLSGTQNTEAFF. The CDR3 region has the DNA TGTGCCAGCAGTTTATCCGGGACACAGAACACTGAAGCTTTCTTT. V is TRBV28 and J is TRBJ1-1; possible D gene TRBD1, 6 bases. The germline V gene encodes CDR1 MDHEN and CDR2 SYDVKM. The CDR3 has 15 amino acids. Trimming cost V 1 base and J 1 base, with 10 bases left between them.

The chain employs TRBV4-1 and TRBJ2-1; a possible D gene is TRBD2 (5 bases). Trimming took 1 base from V and 5 from J, leaving 15 bases between them. Germline CDR1 MGHRA, CDR2 YSYEKL. CDR3 length equals 16 residues. The CDR3 sequence is CASSQAQQRWDNEQFF. Written as DNA, the CDR3 is TGCGCCAGCAGCCAAGCCCAACAGCGGTGGGACAATGAGCAGTTCTTC.

The rearrangement links TRBV7-9 to TRBJ2-1, with 11 bases lining up with TRBD1. The germline CDR1 and CDR2 sequences are SEHNR and FQNEAQ (reference sequence). Trimming removed 5 bases from V and 7 bases from J; junction bases left unmatched: 7. CDR3 length: 15 amino acids. The CDR3 DNA reads as TGTGCCAGCAGCCCAGGACAGGGGGCGGGTAATGAGCAGTTCTTC. This sequence encodes CASSPGQGAGNEQFF.

V usage is TRBV18 and J usage is TRBJ2-2, with TRBD1 identical over 11 bases. CDR3 length equals 18 residues. Germline V gene lookup returns CDR1 KGHSH and CDR2 LQKENI. Unmatched junction bases numbered 10, after V lost 3 bases and J lost 4 bases. CDR3 region: CASSPLNGQGAATGELFF. In DNA, the CDR3 is TGTGCCAGCTCACCCCTTAACGGACAGGGGGCTGCCACCGGGGAGCTGTTTTTT.

V is TRBV27 and J is TRBJ1-6, with 10 nucleotides matching TRBD1. The V gene end was trimmed by 6 bases and the J gene end by 9 bases; junction bases not matched to a gene: 2. The germline V gene encodes CDR1 MNHEY and CDR2 SMNVEV (reference sequence). There are 13 residues in the CDR3. The CDR3 loop is CASRGTGVSPLHF. CDR3 sequence (DNA): TGTGCCAGCAGGGGGACAGGGGTTTCACCCCTCCACTTT.

This chain joins TRBV7-2 and TRBJ1-2; no firm D call. From germline, CDR1 is SGHTA and CDR2 FQGNSA. The CDR3 extends over 12 amino acids. V was shortened by 2 bases and J by 7 bases, with 8 bases between the two germline ends. The CDR3: CASSLSPSGYTF. The DNA of the CDR3 is TGTGCCAGCAGCTTAAGTCCTAGTGGCTACACCTTC.

This clone was detected only a few times. The chain uses TRBV19 and TRBJ1-2, with D hard to call. V lost 9 bases to trimming and J lost 3 bases, with 14 bases between them. This CDR3 comprises 13 residues. Germline loops: CDR1 LNHDA, CDR2 SQIVND (reference sequence). CDR3 protein: CASSGWFDYGYTF. The CDR3 DNA reads as TGTGCCAGCTCAGGATGGTTCGACTATGGCTACACCTTC. The full variable domain, rest sourced from reference TRBV19 and TRBJ1-2, is DGGITQSPKYLFRKEGQNVTLSCEQNLNHDAMYWYRQDPGQGLRLIYYSQIVNDFQKGDIAEGYSVSREKKESFPLTVTSAQKNPTAFYLCASSGWFDYGYTFGSGTRLTVV.

The chain recombines TRBV7-9 with TRBJ2-1; possible D gene TRBD2, 6 bases. V was pared by 5 bases and J by 4 bases, with 15 bases between. The germline V gene has CDR1 SEHNR and CDR2 FQNEAQ (reference sequence). The CDR3 runs 15 residues. CDR3 nucleotides: TGTGCCAGCAGCCGGGACGCGGGGCCTTACAATGAGCAGTTCTTC. Translating gives CASSRDAGPYNEQFF.

The V and J genes are TRBV7-8 and TRBJ2-7, with D perhaps being TRBD1 or TRBD2 (5 bases each). The CDR3 is 17 amino acids. In germline, CDR1 is SGHVS, CDR2 FQNEAQ. V dropped 1 base and J dropped 4 bases, with 20 bases sitting between them. The CDR3 spells CASSLVGVRGRDYEQYF. Here the CDR3 DNA reads TGTGCCAGCAGCTTAGTAGGTGTACGGGGACGGGATTACGAGCAGTACTTC. The full variable domain, with the rest looked up from reference TRBV7-8 and TRBJ2-7, is GAGVSQSPRYKVAKRGQDVALRCDPISGHVSLFWYQQALGQGPEFLTYFQNEAQLDKSGLPSDRFFAERPEGSVSTLKIQRTQQEDSAVYLCASSLVGVRGRDYEQYFGPGTRLTVT.